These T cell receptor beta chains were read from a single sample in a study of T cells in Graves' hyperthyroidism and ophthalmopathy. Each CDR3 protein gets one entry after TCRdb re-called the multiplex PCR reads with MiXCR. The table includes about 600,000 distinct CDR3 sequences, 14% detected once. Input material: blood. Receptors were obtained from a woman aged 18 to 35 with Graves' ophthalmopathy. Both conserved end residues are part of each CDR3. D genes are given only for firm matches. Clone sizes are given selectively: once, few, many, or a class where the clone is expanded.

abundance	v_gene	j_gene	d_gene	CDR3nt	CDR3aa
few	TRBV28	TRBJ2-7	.	TGTGCCAGCACCCTAGGTATAGGCGATTCCTACGAGCAGTACTTC	CASTLGIGDSYEQYF
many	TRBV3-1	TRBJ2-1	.	TGTGCCAGCAGAGACGCAGCCAATGAGCAGTTCTTC	CASRDAANEQFF
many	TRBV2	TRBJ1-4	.	TGTGCCAGCAGGACTGGGTTCGAAAATGAAAAACTGTTTTTT	CASRTGFENEKLFF
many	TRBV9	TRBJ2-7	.	TGTGCCAGCAGCGTAGGCCGCCGGGGGATCAACGAGCAGTACTTC	CASSVGRRGINEQYF
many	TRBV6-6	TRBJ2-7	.	TGTGCCAGCAGTTACAGTGACCGACTCTACGAGCAGTACTTC	CASSYSDRLYEQYF
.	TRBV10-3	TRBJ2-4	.	TGTGCCATCAGCCCAGGACAGGCCAAAAACATTCAGTACTTC	CAISPGQAKNIQYF
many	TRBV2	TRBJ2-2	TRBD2	TGTGCCAGCAGGAACGGACTAGCGGCCAACACCGGGGAGCTGTTTTTT	CASRNGLAANTGELFF
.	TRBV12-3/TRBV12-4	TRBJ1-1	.	TGTGCCAGCAGTTTAAGGGAGAGGCTGAACGCTGAAGCTTTCTTT	CASSLRERLNAEAFF
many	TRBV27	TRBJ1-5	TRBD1	TGTGCCAGCAGTTTAGACAGGGGATATCAGCCCCAGCATTTT	CASSLDRGYQPQHF
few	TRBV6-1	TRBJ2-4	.	TGTGCCAGCAGCGCCCGAGTAGCCAAAAACATTCAGTACTTC	CASSARVAKNIQYF
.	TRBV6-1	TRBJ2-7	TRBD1	TGTGCCAGCAGTATTGGACAGGGGGGCTACGAGCAGTACTTC	CASSIGQGGYEQYF
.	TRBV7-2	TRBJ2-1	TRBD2	TGTGCCAGCAGCCCGGGCGCGGGAGGCTTACTAAATGAGCAGTTCTTC	CASSPGAGGLLNEQFF
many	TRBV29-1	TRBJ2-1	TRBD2	TGCAGCGTTGATTTGGCACTAGCGGCTAACAATGAGCAGTTCTTC	CSVDLALAANNEQFF
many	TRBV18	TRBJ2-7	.	TGTGCCAGCTCACTTTGGGACCTGTCCTACGAGCAGTACTTC	CASSLWDLSYEQYF
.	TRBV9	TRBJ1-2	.	TGTGCCAGCAGCGTAGAGGGGAATTATGGCTACACCTTC	CASSVEGNYGYTF
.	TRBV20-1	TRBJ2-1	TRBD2	TGCAGTGCTAGGACGCGGGGGTACAATGAGCAGTTCTTC	CSARTRGYNEQFF
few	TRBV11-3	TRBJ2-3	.	TGTGCCAGCAGCTCCAGACAGGAGGGGGGGGATACGCAGTATTTT	CASSSRQEGGDTQYF
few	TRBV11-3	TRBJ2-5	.	TGTGCCAGCAGCCAAGGGTGGGGGAGGGGGGCGACCCAGTACTTC	CASSQGWGRGATQYF
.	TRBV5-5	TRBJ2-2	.	TGTGCCAGCAGCTTGTTTTGGAACACCGGGGAGCTGTTTTTT	CASSLFWNTGELFF
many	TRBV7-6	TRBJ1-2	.	TGTGCCAGCAGCTTTCTACCAGGGGAGGGGTATGGCTACACCTTC	CASSFLPGEGYGYTF
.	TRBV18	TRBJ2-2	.	TGTGCCAGCTCACCAGGGCCGGGGAGGTCACGGCTGTTTTTT	CASSPGPGRSRLFF
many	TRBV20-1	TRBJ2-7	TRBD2	TGCAGTGCTAGATCCGACAAGCGGGGTCCCTCCTACGAGCAGTACTTC	CSARSDKRGPSYEQYF
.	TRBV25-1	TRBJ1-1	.	TGTGCCAGCAGGGGGGGCAGGGGCACTGAAGCTTTCTTT	CASRGGRGTEAFF
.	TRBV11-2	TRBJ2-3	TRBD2	TGTGCCAGCAGCCGGGTAGCGGGGGCAGATACGCAGTATTTT	CASSRVAGADTQYF
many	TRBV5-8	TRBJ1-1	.	TGTGCCGTCCATCTGTCGACTGAAGCTTTCTTT	CAVHLSTEAFF
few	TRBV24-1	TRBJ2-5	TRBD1	TGTGCCACCAGTCTACCTCCCGGGGACAGGGTGTACGAGACCCAGTACTTC	CATSLPPGDRVYETQYF
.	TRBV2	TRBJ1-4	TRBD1	TGTGCCAGCAGTTACGCCAGTCAGGGGGCGTTTGGGACTAATGAAAAACTGTTTTTT	CASSYASQGAFGTNEKLFF
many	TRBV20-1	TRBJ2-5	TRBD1	TGCAGTGCTTGGGGACAGGGGGCGAGAAAGACCCAGTACTTC	CSAWGQGARKTQYF
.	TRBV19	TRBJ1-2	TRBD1	TGTGCCAGTAAGGACGGGGGGACAGCGTATGGCTACACCTTC	CASKDGGTAYGYTF
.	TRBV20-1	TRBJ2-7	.	TGCAGTGCTAGAGATAGTCGGGGTCCGATTTACGAGCAGTACTTC	CSARDSRGPIYEQYF
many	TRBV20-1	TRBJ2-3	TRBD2	TGCAGTGCGGGTATAGCGGGAGTCACAGATACGCAGTATTTT	CSAGIAGVTDTQYF
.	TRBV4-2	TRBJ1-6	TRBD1	TGTGCCAGCAGCCAAGATCGGGACAGCTATAATTCACCCCTCCACTTT	CASSQDRDSYNSPLHF